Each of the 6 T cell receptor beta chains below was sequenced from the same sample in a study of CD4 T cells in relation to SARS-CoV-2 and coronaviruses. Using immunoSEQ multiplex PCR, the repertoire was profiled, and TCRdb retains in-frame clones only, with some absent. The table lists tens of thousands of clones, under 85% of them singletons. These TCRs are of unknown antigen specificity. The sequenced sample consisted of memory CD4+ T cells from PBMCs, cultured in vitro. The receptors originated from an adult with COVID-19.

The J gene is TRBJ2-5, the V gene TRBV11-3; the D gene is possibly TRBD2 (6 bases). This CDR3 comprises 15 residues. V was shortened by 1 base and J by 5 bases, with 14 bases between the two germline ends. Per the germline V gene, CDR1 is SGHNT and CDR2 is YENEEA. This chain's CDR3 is CASSLAGEFSETQYF. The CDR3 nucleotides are TGTGCCAGCAGCTTAGCGGGAGAATTTAGTGAGACCCAGTACTTC.

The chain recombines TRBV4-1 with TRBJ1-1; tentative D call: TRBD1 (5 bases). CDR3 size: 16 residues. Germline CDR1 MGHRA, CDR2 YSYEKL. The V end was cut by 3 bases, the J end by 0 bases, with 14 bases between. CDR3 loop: CASSQGFDRLNTEAFF. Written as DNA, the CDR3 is TGCGCCAGCAGCCAGGGTTTCGACAGACTGAACACTGAAGCTTTCTTT.

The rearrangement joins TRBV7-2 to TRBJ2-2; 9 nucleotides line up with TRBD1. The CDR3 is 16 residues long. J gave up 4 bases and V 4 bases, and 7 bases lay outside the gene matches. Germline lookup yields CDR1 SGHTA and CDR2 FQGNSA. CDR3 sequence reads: CASSSEGTGTTGELFF. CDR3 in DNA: TGTGCCAGCAGCTCCGAAGGGACAGGGACCACCGGGGAGCTGTTTTTT.

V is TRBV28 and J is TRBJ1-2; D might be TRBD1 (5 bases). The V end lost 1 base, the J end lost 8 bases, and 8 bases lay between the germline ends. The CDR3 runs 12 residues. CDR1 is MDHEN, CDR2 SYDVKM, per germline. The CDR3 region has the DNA TGTGCCAGCAGTTTATCCAGGGACGGCTACACCTTC. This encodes CASSLSRDGYTF.

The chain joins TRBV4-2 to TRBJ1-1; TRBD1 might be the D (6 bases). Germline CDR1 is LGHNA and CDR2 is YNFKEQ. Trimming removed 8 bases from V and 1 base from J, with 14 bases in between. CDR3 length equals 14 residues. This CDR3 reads CASGEQGTNTEAFF. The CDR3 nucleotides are TGTGCCAGCGGAGAACAGGGTACGAACACTGAAGCTTTCTTT.

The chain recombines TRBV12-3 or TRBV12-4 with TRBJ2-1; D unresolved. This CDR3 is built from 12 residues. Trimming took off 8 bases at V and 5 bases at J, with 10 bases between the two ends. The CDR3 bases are TGTGCCAGCGGAGCCTTTAACAATGAGCAGTTCTTC. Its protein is CASGAFNNEQFF.